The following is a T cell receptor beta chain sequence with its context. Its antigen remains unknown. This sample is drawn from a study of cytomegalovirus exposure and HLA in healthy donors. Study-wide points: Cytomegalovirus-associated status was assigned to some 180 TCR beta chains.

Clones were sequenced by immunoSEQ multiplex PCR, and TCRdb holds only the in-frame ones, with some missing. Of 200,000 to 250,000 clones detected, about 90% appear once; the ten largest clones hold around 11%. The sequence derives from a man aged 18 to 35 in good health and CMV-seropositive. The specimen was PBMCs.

This CDR3 reads CSASFGNTIYF. The CDR3 nucleotides are TGCAGTGCTAGTTTTGGAAACACCATATATTTT. The chain has TRBV20-1 and TRBJ1-3; D not certain. The CDR3 runs to 11 residues. Germline V CDR1 and CDR2: DFQATT, SNEGSKA (reference sequence). V lost 3 bases and J lost 3, with 3 bases in between.